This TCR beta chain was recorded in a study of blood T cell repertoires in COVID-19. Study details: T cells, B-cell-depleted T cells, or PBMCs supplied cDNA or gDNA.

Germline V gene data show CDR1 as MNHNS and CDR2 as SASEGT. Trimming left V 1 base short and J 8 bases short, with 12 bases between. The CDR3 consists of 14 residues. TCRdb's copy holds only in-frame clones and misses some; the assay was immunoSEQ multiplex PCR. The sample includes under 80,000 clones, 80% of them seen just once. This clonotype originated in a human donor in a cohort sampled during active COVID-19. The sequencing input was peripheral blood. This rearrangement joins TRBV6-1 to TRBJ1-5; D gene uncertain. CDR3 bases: TGTGCCAGCAGTGAAGGGCAGATGGTCGAGCCCCAGCATTTT. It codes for CASSEGQMVEPQHF.